This TCR beta chain derives from a study of graft-versus-host responses after intestinal transplantation. Looking at the study overall: Each transplant was multivisceral, liver-intestinal, or isolated intestinal. Each patient got anti-thymocyte globulin induction, then tacrolimus and steroids for about 3 years. Findings and caveats of the study: GvH clones occurred in recipient marrow; some first appeared in ileum or blood.

The V gene's germline CDR1 is SGHRS and CDR2 YFSETQ. The CDR3 spans 16 residues. V lost 4 bases and J lost 2, with 16 bases in between. About this clone: Its specificity is not known.

TCRdb's table, derived via immunoSEQ multiplex PCR, lists solely in-frame clones and lacks some. Counted here are 90,000 to 150,000 clones, approximately 95% occurring once; the ten biggest clones make up 3% to 3.5%. The source of this sequence is a human donor who received an intestinal transplant. The V call is TRBV5-1, the J call TRBJ2-1, with a possible D match to TRBD1 (6 bases). The sequenced sample was unstimulated CD8+ T cells sorted from spleen or lymph node cells, obtained before intestinal transplant. CDR3 DNA: TGCGCCAGCAGCCCACGGCAGGGGCCCCCCTACAATGAGCAGTTCTTC. Protein: CASSPRQGPPYNEQFF.